This TCR beta chain was found in a study of OX40 agonist ivuxolimab in advanced cancers. For the study at large: At 0.01 to 10 mg/kg, ivuxolimab was administered intravenously to patients every 2 weeks. Cohort: about 80% men, mean age approximately 66, aged roughly 23 to 79.

The CDR3 consists of 15 residues. Deletions cut 1 base from V and 3 bases from J, with 13 bases between. The germline gives CDR1 LNHDA, CDR2 SQIVND (reference sequence). A history of autoimmune disease or systemic immunosuppression excluded patients. Profiling relied on immunoSEQ multiplex PCR, and the TCRdb table lists in-frame clones only, not all of them. The sample holds around 74,000 clones, approximately 80% seen once. This chain connects TRBV19 to TRBJ2-7; D possibly corresponds to TRBD1 (5 bases). This receptor was obtained from an adult with an advanced solid tumor such as melanoma, head and neck, liver or kidney cancer. The sample was CD4+ or CD8+ T cells sorted from blood, taken in a trial of the OX40 agonist ivuxolimab. CDR3 sequence reads: CASSIGSGPNYEQYF. The CDR3 bases are TGTGCCAGTAGTATAGGGTCAGGGCCCAACTACGAGCAGTACTTC. Complete variable domain (other parts from reference TRBV19 and TRBJ2-7): DGGITQSPKYLFRKEGQNVTLSCEQNLNHDAMYWYRQDPGQGLRLIYYSQIVNDFQKGDIAEGYSVSREKKESFPLTVTSAQKNPTAFYLCASSIGSGPNYEQYFGPGTRLTVT.